This passage covers 14 T cell receptor beta chains from one sample sequenced in a study of blood T cell repertoires in COVID-19. Clones were read by immunoSEQ multiplex PCR, and TCRdb kept only the in-frame ones, dropping some. Altogether 150,000 to 250,000 clones are present, roughly 77% being singletons, with the ten largest covering nearly 6%. What was sequenced was peripheral blood. Receptor source: a woman between 35 and 50 years old with COVID-19, enrolled during active disease.

The V and J genes are TRBV3-1 (or the pseudogene TRBV3-2) and TRBJ1-1; D gene uncertain. Trimming removed 1 base from V and 7 bases from J, with 13 bases in between. The CDR3 is made up of 14 amino acids. Germline V gene sequence: CDR1 LGHDT, CDR2 YNNKEL (reference sequence). CDR3 sequence reads: CASSQAPSVGEAFF. The DNA for the CDR3 is TGTGCCAGCAGCCAAGCCCCTAGCGTTGGTGAAGCTTTCTTT.

Note on this clone: The same CDR3 also results from other DNA sequences found in this sample. CDR3 residues: CASSSLTFTDTQYF. DNA for the CDR3: TGTGCCAGCAGCTCCCTCACTTTCACAGATACGCAGTATTTT. This chain connects TRBV11-2 to TRBJ2-3, with no clear D. Per germline, CDR1 SGHAT and CDR2 FQNNGV. V was cut by 4 bases and J by 2 bases, with 10 bases left in between. The CDR3 runs 14 residues.

This clone has a single count. This rearrangement joins TRBV10-3 to TRBJ1-1, with D hard to call. The ends were cut back, 4 bases at V and 6 bases at J, with 6 bases in the middle. This CDR3 has 11 residues. Germline V lookup: CDR1 ENHRY, CDR2 SYGVKD. The chain's CDR3 is CAISVESEAFF. In DNA, the CDR3 is TGTGCCATCAGTGTTGAGTCTGAAGCTTTCTTT.

A single count supports this clone. V and J are TRBV12-3 or TRBV12-4 and TRBJ2-1; D is ambiguous. CDR3 size: 13 residues. Trimming cost V 10 bases and J 0 bases, with 10 bases left between them. This CDR3 is CAILEDSYNEQFF. Here the CDR3 DNA reads TGTGCCATCTTAGAGGACTCCTACAATGAGCAGTTCTTC.

This chain links TRBV18 with TRBJ1-6; D gene uncertain. Germline loops: CDR1 KGHSH, CDR2 LQKENI. The V gene lost 2 bases and the J gene lost 7 bases, with 12 bases spanning the gap. The CDR3 is made up of 15 amino acids. The CDR3 here is CASSPGGRNNSPLHF. CDR3 nucleotides: TGTGCCAGCTCACCAGGCGGTCGGAACAATTCACCCCTCCACTTT.

J is TRBJ2-5 and V is TRBV14, with D uncertain. The germline V gene encodes CDR1 SGHDN and CDR2 FVKESK. V dropped 4 bases and J dropped 1 base, with 7 bases sitting between them. The CDR3 sequence is 13 residues long. In DNA, the CDR3 is TGTGCCAGCAGCCCCCCGGGCCAAGAGACCCAGTACTTC. As protein: CASSPPGQETQYF.

V usage is TRBV7-3 and J usage is TRBJ2-5, with TRBD1 identical over 9 bases. The CDR3 consists of 14 residues. With V trimmed by 3 bases and J by 5 bases, 4 bases remained unmatched. Per germline, CDR1 SGHTA and CDR2 FQGTGA. Here the CDR3 DNA reads TGTGCCAGCAGCTTGAGGACAGGGGACGAGACCCAGTACTTC. It encodes CASSLRTGDETQYF.

J is TRBJ2-7 and V is TRBV10-3, with 11 bases lining up with TRBD1. CDR1 ENHRY and CDR2 SYGVKD come from the germline V gene. V gave up 4 bases and J gave up 4 bases; unmatched junction bases: 6. This CDR3 is built from 15 residues. The CDR3 spells CAISGTGGRMYEQYF. The CDR3 coding sequence is TGTGCCATCAGTGGGACAGGGGGCAGGATGTACGAGCAGTACTTC.

This chain connects TRBV7-2 to TRBJ1-2; unclear D gene. Trimming cost V 5 bases and J 7 bases, with 17 bases left between them. Germline V gene sequence: CDR1 SGHTA, CDR2 FQGNSA. The CDR3 contains 14 residues. CDR3 region: CASSPQTGISGYTF. The CDR3 DNA sequence: TGTGCCAGCAGCCCCCAGACGGGAATAAGTGGCTACACCTTC.

This clone occurred once. The chain couples TRBV9 to TRBJ2-3, with unresolved D. Per the germline V gene, CDR1 is SGDLS and CDR2 is YYNGEE. V lost 0 bases and J lost 1, with 6 bases in between. The CDR3 is 14 residues long. DNA for the CDR3: TGTGCCAGCAGCGTAGGCCCAGGCACAGATACGCAGTATTTT. Translating it yields CASSVGPGTDTQYF.

As to this clone: A much larger clone is a single base away; this may be a read error. The chain recombines TRBV6-2 or TRBV6-3 with TRBJ1-1; 7 bases map to TRBD1. CDR1 and CDR2 from the germline V gene are MNHEY and SVGEGT. The CDR3 extends over 13 amino acids. Unmatched junction bases numbered 6, after V lost 6 bases and J lost 5 bases. The CDR3 loop is CASSRDSGTEAFF. DNA of the CDR3: TGTGCCAGCAGCCGGGACAGTGGGACTGAAGCTTTCTTT.

The V and J genes are TRBV6-5 and TRBJ2-7, with 7 bases identical to TRBD1. V shed 0 bases, J shed 3 bases, and the junction held 5 bases outside the gene matches. This CDR3 has 15 residues. In germline, CDR1 is MNHEY, CDR2 SVGAGI. The CDR3 region is CASSYSGTVVYEQYF. CDR3 sequence (DNA): TGTGCCAGCAGTTACTCAGGGACAGTGGTCTACGAGCAGTACTTC.

As for this clone: This same CDR3 is encoded by further DNA sequences in the sample. The J gene is TRBJ1-5, the V gene TRBV19, with TRBD1 identical over 9 bases. The CDR3 has 14 amino acids. V shed 9 bases, J shed 4 bases, and the junction held 7 bases outside the gene matches. The germline V gene encodes CDR1 LNHDA and CDR2 SQIVND (reference sequence). Written as DNA, the CDR3 is TGTGCCAGCTCGGGACAGGGTGGGAATCAGCCCCAGCATTTT. This gives the protein CASSGQGGNQPQHF.

V usage is TRBV3-1 (or the pseudogene TRBV3-2) and J usage is TRBJ1-2; D might be TRBD1 (5 bases). Trimming removed 0 bases from V and 2 bases from J, with 13 bases in between. There are 16 residues in the CDR3. CDR1 LGHDT and CDR2 YNNKEL come from the germline V gene (reference sequence). The CDR3 reads CASSQDPFRGNYGYTF. In nucleotides, the CDR3 is TGTGCCAGCAGCCAAGATCCCTTTCGGGGGAACTATGGCTACACCTTC.